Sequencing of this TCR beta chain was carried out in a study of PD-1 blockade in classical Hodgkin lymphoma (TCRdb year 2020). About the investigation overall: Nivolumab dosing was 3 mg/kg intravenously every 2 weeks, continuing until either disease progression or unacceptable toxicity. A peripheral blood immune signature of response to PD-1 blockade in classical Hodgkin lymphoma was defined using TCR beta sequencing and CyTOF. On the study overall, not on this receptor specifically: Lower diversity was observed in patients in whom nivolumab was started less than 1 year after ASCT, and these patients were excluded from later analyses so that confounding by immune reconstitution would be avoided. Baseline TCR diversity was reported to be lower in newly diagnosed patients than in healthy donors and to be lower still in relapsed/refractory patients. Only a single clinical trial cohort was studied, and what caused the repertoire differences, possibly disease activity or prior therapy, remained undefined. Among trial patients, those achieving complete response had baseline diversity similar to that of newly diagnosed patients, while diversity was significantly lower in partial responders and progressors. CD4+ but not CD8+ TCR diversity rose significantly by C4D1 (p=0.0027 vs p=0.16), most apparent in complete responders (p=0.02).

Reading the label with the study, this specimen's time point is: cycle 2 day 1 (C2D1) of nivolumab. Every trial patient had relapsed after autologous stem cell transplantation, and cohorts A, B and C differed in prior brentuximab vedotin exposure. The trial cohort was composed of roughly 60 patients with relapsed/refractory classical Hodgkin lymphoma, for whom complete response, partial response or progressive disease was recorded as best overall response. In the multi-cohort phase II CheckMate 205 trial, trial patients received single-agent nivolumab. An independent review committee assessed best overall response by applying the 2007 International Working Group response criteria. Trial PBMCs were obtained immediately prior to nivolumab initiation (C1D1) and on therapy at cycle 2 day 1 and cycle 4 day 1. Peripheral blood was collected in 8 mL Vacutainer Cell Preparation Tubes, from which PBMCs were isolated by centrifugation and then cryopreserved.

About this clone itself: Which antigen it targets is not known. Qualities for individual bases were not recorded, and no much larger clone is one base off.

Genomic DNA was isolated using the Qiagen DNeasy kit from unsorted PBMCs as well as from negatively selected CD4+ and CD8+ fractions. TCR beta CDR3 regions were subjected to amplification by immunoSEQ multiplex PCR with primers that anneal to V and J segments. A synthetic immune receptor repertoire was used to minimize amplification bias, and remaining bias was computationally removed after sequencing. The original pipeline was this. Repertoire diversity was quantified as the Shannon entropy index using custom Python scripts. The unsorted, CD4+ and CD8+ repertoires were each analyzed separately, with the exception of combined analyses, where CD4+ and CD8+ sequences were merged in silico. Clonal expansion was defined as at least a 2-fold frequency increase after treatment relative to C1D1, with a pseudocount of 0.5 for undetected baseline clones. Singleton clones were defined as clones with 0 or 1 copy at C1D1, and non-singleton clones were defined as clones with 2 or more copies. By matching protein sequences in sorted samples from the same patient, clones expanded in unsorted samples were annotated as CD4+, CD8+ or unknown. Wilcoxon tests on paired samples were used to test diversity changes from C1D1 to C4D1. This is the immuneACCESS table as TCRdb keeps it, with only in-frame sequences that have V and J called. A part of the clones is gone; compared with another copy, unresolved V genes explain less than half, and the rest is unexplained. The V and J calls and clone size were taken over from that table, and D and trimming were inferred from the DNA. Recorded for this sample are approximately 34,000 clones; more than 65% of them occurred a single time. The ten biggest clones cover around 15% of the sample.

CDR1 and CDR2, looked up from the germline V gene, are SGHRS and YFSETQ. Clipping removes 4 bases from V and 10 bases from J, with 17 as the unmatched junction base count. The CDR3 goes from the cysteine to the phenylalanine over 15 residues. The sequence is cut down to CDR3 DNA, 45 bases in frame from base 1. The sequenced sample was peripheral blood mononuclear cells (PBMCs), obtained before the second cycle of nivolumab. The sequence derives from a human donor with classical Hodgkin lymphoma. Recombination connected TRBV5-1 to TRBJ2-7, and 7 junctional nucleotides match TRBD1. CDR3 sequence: CASSASGGQETRQYF. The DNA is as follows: TGCGCCAGCAGCGCCTCCGGTGGACAGGAGACGAGACAGTACTTC.